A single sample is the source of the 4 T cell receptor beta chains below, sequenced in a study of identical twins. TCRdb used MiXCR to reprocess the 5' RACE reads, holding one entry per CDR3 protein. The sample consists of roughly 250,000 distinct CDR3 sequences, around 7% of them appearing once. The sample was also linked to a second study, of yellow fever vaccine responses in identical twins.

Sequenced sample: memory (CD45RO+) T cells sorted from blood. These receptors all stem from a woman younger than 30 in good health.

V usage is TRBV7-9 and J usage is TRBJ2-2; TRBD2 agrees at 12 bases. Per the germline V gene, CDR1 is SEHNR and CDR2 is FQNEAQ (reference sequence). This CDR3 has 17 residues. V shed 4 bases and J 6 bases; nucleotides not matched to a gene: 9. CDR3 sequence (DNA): TGTGCCAGCAGCTATCCCGGACTAGCGGGACTTCCCGGGGAGCTGTTTTTT. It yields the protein CASSYPGLAGLPGELFF. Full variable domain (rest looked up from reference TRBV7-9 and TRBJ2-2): DTGVSQNPRHKITKRGQNVTFRCDPISEHNRLYWYRQTLGQGPEFLTYFQNEAQLEKSRLLSDRFSAERPKGSFSTLEIQRTEQGDSAMYLCASSYPGLAGLPGELFFGEGSRLTVL.

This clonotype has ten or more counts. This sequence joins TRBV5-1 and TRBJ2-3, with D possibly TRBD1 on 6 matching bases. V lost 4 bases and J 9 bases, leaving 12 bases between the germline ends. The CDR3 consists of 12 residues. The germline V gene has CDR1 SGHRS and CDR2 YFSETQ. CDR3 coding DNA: TGCGCCAGCAGCATGAAGGGGGAGACGCAGTATTTT. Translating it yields CASSMKGETQYF.

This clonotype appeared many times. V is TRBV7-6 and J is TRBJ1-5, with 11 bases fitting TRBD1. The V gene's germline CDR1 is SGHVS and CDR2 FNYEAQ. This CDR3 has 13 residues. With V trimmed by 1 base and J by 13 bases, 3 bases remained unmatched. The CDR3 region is CASSLGDRGEQHF. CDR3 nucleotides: TGTGCCAGCAGCTTAGGGGACAGGGGGGAACAGCATTTT.

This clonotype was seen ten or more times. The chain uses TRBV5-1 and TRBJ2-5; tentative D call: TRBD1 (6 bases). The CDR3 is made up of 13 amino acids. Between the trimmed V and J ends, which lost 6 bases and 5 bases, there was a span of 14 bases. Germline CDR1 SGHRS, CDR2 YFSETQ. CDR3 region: CASNKGHVETQYF. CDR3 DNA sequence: TGCGCCAGCAACAAGGGACACGTCGAGACCCAGTACTTC.